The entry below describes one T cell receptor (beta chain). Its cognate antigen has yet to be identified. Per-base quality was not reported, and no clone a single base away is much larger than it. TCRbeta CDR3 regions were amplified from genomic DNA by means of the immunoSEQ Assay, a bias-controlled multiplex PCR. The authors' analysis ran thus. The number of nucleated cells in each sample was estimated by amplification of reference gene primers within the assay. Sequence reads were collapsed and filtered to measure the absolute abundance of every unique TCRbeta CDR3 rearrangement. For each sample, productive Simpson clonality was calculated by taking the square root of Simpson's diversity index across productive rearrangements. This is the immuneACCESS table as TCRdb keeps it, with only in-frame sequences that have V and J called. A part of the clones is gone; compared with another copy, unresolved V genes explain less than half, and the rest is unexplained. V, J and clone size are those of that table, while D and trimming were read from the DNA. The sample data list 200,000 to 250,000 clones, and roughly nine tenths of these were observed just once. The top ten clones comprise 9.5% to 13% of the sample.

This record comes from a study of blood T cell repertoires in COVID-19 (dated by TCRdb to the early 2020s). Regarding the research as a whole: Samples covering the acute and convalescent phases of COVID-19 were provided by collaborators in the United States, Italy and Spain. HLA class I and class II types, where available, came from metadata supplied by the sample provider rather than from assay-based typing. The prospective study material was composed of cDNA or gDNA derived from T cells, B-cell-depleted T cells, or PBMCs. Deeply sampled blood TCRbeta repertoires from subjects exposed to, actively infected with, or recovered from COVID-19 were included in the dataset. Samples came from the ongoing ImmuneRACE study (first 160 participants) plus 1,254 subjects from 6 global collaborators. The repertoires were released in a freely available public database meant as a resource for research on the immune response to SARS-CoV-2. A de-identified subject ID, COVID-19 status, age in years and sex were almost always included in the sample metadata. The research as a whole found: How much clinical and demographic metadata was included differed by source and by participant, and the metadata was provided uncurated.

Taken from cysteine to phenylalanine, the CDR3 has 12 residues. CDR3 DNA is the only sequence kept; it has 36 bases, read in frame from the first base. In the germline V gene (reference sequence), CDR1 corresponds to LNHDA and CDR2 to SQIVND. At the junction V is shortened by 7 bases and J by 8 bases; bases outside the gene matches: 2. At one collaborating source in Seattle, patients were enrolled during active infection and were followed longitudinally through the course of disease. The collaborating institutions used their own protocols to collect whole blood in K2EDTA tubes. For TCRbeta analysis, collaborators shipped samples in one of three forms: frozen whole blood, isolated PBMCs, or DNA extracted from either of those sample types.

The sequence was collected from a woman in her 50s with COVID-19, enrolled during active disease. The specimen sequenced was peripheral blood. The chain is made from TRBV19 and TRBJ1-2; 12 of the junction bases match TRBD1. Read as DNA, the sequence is TGTGCCAGTAAGGGGACAGGGGGCGGCTACACCTTC. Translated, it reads CASKGTGGGYTF.